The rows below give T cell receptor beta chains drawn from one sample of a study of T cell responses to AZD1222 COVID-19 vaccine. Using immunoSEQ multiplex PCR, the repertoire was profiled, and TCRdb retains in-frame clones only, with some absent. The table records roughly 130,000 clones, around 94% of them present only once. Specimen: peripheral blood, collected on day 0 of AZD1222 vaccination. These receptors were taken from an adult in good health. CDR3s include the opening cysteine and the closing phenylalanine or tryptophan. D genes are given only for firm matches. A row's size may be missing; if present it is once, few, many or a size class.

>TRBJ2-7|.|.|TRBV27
TGTGCCAGCAGGCGCAGGGAAGAGCAGTACTTC
CASRRREEQYF
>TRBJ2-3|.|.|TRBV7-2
TGTGCCAGCAGCCCCCAACCTAGCACAGATACGCAGTATTTT
CASSPQPSTDTQYF
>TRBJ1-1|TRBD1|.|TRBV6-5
TGTGCCAGCAGTACTCACAGGGGAAGTACTGAAGCTTTCTTT
CASSTHRGSTEAFF
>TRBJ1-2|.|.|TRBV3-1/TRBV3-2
TGTGCCAGCAGCCAAGTCGACCGGCTCTACACCTTC
CASSQVDRLYTF
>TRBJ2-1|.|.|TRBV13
TGTGCCAGCAGCTCAGACTACACCTCCTACAATGAGCAGTTCTTC
CASSSDYTSYNEQFF
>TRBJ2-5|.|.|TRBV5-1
TGCGCCAGCAGCTTGTTACCCCTTTTTCAAGAGACCCAGTACTTC
CASSLLPLFQETQYF
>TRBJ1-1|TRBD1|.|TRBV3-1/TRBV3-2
TGTGCCAGCAGCCTGGGAGGGGGCAACACTGAAGCTTTCTTT
CASSLGGGNTEAFF
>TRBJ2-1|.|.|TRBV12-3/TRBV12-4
TGTGCCAGCAGGTTCGTTCGGAATGAGCAGTTCTTC
CASRFVRNEQFF
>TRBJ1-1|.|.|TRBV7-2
TGTGCCAGCAGCTTAAGTCTGGGAGGCACTGAAGCTTTCTTT
CASSLSLGGTEAFF
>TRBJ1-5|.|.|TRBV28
TGTGCCAGCCTAGATCGGGCAGGGAATCTTAATCAGCCCCAGCATTTT
CASLDRAGNLNQPQHF
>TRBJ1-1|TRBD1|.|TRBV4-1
TGCGCCAGCAGCCAAGAAAGACAGGGGGCAACTGAAGCTTTCTTT
CASSQERQGATEAFF
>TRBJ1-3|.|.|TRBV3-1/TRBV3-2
TGTGCCAGCAGCCAAGATTTCAGGGGTGGAAACACCATATATTTT
CASSQDFRGGNTIYF
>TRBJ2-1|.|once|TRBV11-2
TGTGCCAGCAGCTTAGATTTTAATGAGCAGTTCTTC
CASSLDFNEQFF
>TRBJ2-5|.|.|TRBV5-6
TGTGCCAGCAGACTCAGGGTGCGCGGGGAGACCCAGTACTTC
CASRLRVRGETQYF
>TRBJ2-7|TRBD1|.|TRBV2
TGTGCCAGCAGCGAGGGGACAGGGGGTGACTACGAGCAGTACTTC
CASSEGTGGDYEQYF
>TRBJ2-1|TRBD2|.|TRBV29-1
TGCAGCGTTGGAAGCGGGAGAAGGTTTGAGCAGTTCTTC
CSVGSGRRFEQFF
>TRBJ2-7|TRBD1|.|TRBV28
TGTGCCAGCGGCAGACAGGGGGCGCGTCACGAGCAGTACTTC
CASGRQGARHEQYF
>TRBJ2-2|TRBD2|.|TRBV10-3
TGTGCCATCAGTGGATTTAGCGGGAGGACCAACACCGGGGAGCTGTTTTTT
CAISGFSGRTNTGELFF
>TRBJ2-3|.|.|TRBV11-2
TGTGCCAGCAGCCCGCCGGGACCCTACACAGATACGCAGTATTTT
CASSPPGPYTDTQYF
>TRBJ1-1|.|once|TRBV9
TGTGCCAGCAGCGTAGGGGACGGGGGGAGCACTGAAGCTTTCTTT
CASSVGDGGSTEAFF
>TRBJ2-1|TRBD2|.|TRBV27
TGTGCCAGCAGTCCCCTACTAGCGGAGGAGCAGTTCTTC
CASSPLLAEEQFF
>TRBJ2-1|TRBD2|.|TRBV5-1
TGCGCCAGCAGCTTTGGGACTAGCGGGAGGGTGCAGTTCTTC
CASSFGTSGRVQFF
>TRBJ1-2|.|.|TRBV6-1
TGTGCCAGCAGTGAAGCGGAAGGGGGGATATATGGCTACACCTTC
CASSEAEGGIYGYTF
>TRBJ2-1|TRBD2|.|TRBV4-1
TGCGCCAGCAGCCACCCCGTGGGTAGCGGGAGCTCCTACAATGAGCAGTTCTTC
CASSHPVGSGSSYNEQFF
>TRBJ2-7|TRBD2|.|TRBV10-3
TGTGCCATCAGTGAGTCGAGGCTAGCGGGTCCCCCTCTCGATTACTTC
CAISESRLAGPPLDYF
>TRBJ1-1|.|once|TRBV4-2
TGTGCCAGCAGCCGAGAGGGGGGGTCTGAAGCTTTCTTT
CASSREGGSEAFF
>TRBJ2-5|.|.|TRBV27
TGTGCCAGCAGTTCGGGACCTCAATTGACCCAGTACTTC
CASSSGPQLTQYF
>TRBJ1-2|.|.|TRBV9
TGTGCCAGCAGCCCCGATATGGGGTATAACGGCGGCTATGGCTACACCTTC
CASSPDMGYNGGYGYTF
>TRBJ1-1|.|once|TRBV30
TGTGCCTGGAGACAGGTCCGGAACACTGAAGCTTTCTTT
CAWRQVRNTEAFF
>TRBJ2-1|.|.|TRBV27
TGTGCCAGCAGTTCGCTCGGACAGTACCAGGAGTTCTTC
CASSSLGQYQEFF
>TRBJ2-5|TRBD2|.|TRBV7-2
TGTGCCAGCAGCGCGCAGGGAGGGAACCAAGAGACCCAGTACTTC
CASSAQGGNQETQYF
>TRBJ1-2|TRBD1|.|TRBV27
TGTGCCAGCAGTTTACGGGGACAGCACAACTATGGCTACACCTTC
CASSLRGQHNYGYTF
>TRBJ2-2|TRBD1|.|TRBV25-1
TGTGCCAGCAGCCCAGACAGGGGCAGCACCGGGGAGCTGTTTTTT
CASSPDRGSTGELFF
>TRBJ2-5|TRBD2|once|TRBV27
TGTGCCAGCAGTACCCTAGCGGCCTTTAAAGAGACCCAGTACTTC
CASSTLAAFKETQYF
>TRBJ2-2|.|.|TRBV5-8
TGTGCCAGCAGCTACGAATTCTCCGGGGTCAACACCGGGGAGCTGTTTTTT
CASSYEFSGVNTGELFF
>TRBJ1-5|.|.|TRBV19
TGTGCCAGTATGGAAGGGGCGTTACAGCCCCAGCATTTT
CASMEGALQPQHF
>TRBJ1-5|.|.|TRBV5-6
TGTGCCAGCAGCTTGTCAGGAGGGGAGGGGTCCCAGCATTTT
CASSLSGGEGSQHF
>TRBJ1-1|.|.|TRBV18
TGTGCCAGCTCACCGGATCTGACAGCTGAAGCTTTCTTT
CASSPDLTAEAFF
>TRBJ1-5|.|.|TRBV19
TGTGCCAGTAGTGAAGGGATCGTTCAGCCCCAGCATTTT
CASSEGIVQPQHF
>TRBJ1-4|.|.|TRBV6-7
TGTGCCAGTCGGTGTAATGAAAAACTGTTTTTT
CASRCNEKLFF
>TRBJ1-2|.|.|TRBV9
TGTGCCAGCACCGGACTGGGGGGGTACGGGGACTATGGCTACACCTTC
CASTGLGGYGDYGYTF
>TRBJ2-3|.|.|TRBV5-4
TGTGCCAGCAGCCTGTACCAGGGGACAGATACGCAGTATTTT
CASSLYQGTDTQYF
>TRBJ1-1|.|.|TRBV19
TGTGCCACCCACTCGGGAGGAGTGAACACTGAAGCTTTCTTT
CATHSGGVNTEAFF
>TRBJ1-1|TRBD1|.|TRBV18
TGTGCCAGCTCACCTGGGGGACAGCTGAACACTGAAGCTTTCTTT
CASSPGGQLNTEAFF
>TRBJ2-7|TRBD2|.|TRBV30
TGTGCCTGGAGTGTACGGGGGGTCGAGCAGTACTTC
CAWSVRGVEQYF
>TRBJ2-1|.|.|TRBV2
TGTGCCAGCAGTGTCCGGCTGGATGAGCAGTTCTTC
CASSVRLDEQFF
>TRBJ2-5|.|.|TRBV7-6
TGTGCCAGCAGCTTAGTGGGTGAGACCCAGTACTTC
CASSLVGETQYF
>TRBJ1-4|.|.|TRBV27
TGTGCCAGCAGTTTGGGTGGCAGGGGTGAAAAACTGTTTTTT
CASSLGGRGEKLFF
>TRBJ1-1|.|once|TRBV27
TGTGCCAGCAGAGGGGGAAGCCTCATGAACACTGAAGCTTTCTTT
CASRGGSLMNTEAFF
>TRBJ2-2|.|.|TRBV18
TGTGCCAGCTCACCGGCGGGGACAGACGTACCCGGGGAGCTGTTTTTT
CASSPAGTDVPGELFF
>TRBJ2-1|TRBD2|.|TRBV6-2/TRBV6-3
TGTGCCAGCAGCACCGGGACTAGCGGGGCGCCCAGGGCCTACAATGAGCAGTTCTTC
CASSTGTSGAPRAYNEQFF
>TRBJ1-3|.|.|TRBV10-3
TGTGCCATCAGTGAGTTACAGGGAAGGGACACCATATATTTT
CAISELQGRDTIYF
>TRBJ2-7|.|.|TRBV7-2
TGTGCCAGCAGCTTCGAAACAACAGGGCAAGAGCAGTACTTC
CASSFETTGQEQYF
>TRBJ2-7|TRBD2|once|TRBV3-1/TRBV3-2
TGTGCCAGCAGCTGGACTAGCGGGAGCTACGAGCAGTACTTC
CASSWTSGSYEQYF
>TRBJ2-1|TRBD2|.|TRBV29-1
TGCAGCGTTGAAAGTCTAGCGGGAGCTTACAATGAGCAGTTCTTC
CSVESLAGAYNEQFF
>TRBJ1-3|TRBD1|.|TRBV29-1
TGCAGCGTATCCGGGACAGAGGGATACTCTGGAAACACCATATATTTT
CSVSGTEGYSGNTIYF
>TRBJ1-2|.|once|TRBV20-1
TGCAGTGCTGTCATGGGTGATGGCTACACCTTC
CSAVMGDGYTF
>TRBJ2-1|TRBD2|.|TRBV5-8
TGTGCCAGCAGTTTGGGACTAGCGGGATCGGAAGAGCAGTTCTTC
CASSLGLAGSEEQFF
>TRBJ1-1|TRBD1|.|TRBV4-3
TGCGCCAGCAGCGAAACAGGGGGTGGGGGAGCTTTCTTT
CASSETGGGGAFF